This T cell receptor beta chain was recovered during a study of tumour-infiltrating T cells in Burkitt lymphoma. About the study: The Burkitt lymphoma cohort spanned all epidemiological subtypes. Productive clonality predicted overall and progression-free survival.

Study conclusions and caveats: Many Burkitt lymphoma patients shared several public clonotypes.

As regards this clone: The antigen is not known.

Data came from immunoSEQ multiplex PCR; TCRdb stores just in-frame clones and leaves some out. The table records around 45,000 clones, about a third of them present only once. The germline V and J ends were trimmed by 5 bases and 8 bases, with 10 bases remaining between them. CDR3 length: 12 amino acids. The V gene's germline CDR1 is SGHTA and CDR2 FQGNSA. This TCR came from a human donor with Burkitt lymphoma. The specimen sequenced was tumor tissue. This chain connects TRBV7-2 to TRBJ2-1, with a tentative D call TRBD1 (5 bases). The DNA of the CDR3 is TGTGCCAGCAGCGACCCAGGGCATGAGCAGTTCTTC. As protein: CASSDPGHEQFF.